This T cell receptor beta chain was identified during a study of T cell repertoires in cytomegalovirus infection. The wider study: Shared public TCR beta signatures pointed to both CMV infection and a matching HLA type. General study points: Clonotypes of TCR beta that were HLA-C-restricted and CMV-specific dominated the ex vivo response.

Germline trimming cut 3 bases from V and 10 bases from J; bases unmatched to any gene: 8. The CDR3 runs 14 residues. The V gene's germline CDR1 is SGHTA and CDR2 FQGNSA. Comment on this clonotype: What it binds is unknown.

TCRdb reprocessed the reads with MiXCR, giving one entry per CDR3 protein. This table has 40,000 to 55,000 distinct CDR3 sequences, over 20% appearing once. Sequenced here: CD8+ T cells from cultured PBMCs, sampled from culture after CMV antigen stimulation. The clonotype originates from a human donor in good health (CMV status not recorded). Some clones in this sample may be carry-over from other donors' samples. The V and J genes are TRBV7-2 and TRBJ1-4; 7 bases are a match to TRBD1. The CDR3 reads CASSFGTERSKLFF. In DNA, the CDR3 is TGTGCCAGCAGCTTCGGGACAGAACGGTCAAAACTGTTTTTT.